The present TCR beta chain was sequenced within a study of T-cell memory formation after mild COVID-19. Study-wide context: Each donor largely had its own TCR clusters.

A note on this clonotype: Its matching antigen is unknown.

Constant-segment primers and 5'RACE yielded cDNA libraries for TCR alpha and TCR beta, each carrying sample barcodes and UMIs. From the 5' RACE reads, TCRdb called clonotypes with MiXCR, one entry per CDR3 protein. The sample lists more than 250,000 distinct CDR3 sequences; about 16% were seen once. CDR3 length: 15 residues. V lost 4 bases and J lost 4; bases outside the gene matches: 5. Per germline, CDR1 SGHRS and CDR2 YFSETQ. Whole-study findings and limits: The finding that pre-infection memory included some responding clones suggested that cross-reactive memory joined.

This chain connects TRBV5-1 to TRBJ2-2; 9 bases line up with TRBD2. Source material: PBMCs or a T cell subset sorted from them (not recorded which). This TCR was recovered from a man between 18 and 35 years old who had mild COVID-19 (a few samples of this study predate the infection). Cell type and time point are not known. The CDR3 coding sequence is TGCGCCAGCAGCCGCGGGAGGGGAGGCACCGGGGAGCTGTTTTTT. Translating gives CASSRGRGGTGELFF.